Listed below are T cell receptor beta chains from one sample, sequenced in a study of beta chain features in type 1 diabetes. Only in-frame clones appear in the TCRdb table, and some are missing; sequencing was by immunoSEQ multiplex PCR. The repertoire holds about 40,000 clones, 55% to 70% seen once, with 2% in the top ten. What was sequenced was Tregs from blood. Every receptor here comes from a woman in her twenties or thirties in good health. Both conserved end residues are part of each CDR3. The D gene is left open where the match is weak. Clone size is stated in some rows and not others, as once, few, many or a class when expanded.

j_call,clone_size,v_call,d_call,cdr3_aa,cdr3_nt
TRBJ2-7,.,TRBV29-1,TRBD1,CSVTRTGQSSYEQYF,TGCAGCGTTACCCGCACGGGACAGAGCTCCTACGAGCAGTACTTC
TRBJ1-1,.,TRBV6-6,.,CASSYSNRMNTEAFF,TGTGCCAGCAGTTACTCGAACAGAATGAACACTGAAGCTTTCTTT
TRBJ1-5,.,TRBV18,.,CASSTGVSNQPQHF,TGTGCCAGCTCGACAGGAGTTAGCAATCAGCCCCAGCATTTT
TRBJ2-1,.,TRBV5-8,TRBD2,CASSGPRLAGRNEQFF,TGTGCCAGCAGCGGGCCGCGACTAGCGGGAAGGAATGAGCAGTTCTTC
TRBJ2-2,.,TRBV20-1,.,CSAPFSGELFF,TGCAGTGCTCCTTTTTCCGGGGAGCTGTTTTTT
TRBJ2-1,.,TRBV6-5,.,CASSSPGDFYNEQFF,TGTGCCAGCAGTTCCCCAGGGGATTTTTACAATGAGCAGTTCTTC
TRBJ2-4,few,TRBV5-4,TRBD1,CASSRQGAGNIQYF,TGTGCCAGCAGCCGACAGGGGGCGGGAAACATTCAGTACTTC
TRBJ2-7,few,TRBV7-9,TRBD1,CASSSLDRGLSYEQYF,TGTGCCAGCAGCTCTCTAGACAGGGGGCTCTCCTACGAGCAGTACTTC
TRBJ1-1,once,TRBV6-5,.,CASSYQGNQKAFF,TGTGCCAGCAGTTACCAGGGCAACCAAAAAGCTTTCTTT
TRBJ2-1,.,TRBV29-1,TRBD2,CSVEAQGLAGSFSYNEQFF,TGCAGCGTTGAAGCCCAGGGACTAGCGGGAAGTTTCTCCTACAATGAGCAGTTCTTC
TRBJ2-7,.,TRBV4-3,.,CASSLTLGGSERYEQYF,TGCGCCAGCAGCCTAACTTTGGGGGGTAGCGAGAGATACGAGCAGTACTTC
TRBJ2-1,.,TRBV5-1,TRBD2,CASSLARLAGGSYNEQFF,TGCGCCAGCAGCTTGGCCAGACTAGCGGGAGGATCCTACAATGAGCAGTTCTTC
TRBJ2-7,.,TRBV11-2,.,CASSFPGVGEQYF,TGTGCCAGCAGCTTCCCAGGGGTTGGGGAGCAGTACTTC
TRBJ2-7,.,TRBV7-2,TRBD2,CASSWLAGYEQYF,TGTGCCAGCAGCTGGCTAGCGGGCTACGAGCAGTACTTC
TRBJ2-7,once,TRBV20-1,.,CSARLLYEQYF,TGCAGTGCTAGACTCCTCTACGAGCAGTACTTC
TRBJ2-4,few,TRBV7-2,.,CASSRLAENIQYF,TGTGCCAGCAGCCGGTTAGCGGAAAACATTCAGTACTTC
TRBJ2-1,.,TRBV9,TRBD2,CASSTDPVGGNEQFF,TGTGCCAGCAGCACTGACCCCGTGGGAGGGAATGAGCAGTTCTTC
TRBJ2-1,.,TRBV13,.,CASSLSNGDPWNEQFF,TGTGCCAGCAGCTTAAGTAACGGAGACCCCTGGAATGAGCAGTTCTTC
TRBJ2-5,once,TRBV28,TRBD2,CASSPPFSGRYQETQYF,TGTGCCAGCAGTCCTCCATTTAGCGGGAGGTACCAAGAGACCCAGTACTTC
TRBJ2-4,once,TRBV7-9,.,CASSLGGGKNIQYF,TGTGCCAGCAGCTTAGGGGGAGGCAAAAACATTCAGTACTTC
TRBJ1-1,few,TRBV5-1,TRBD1,CASSKGAGKVAEAFF,TGCGCCAGCAGCAAGGGGGCAGGGAAAGTGGCTGAAGCTTTCTTT
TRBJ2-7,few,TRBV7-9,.,CASSGSLIEQYF,TGTGCCAGCAGCGGTAGTTTAATCGAGCAGTACTTC
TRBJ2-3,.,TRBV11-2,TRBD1,CASSLAGRGTDTQYF,TGTGCCAGCAGCTTAGCTGGCAGGGGGACAGATACGCAGTATTTT
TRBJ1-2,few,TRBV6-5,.,CASGGFYGYTF,TGTGCCAGCGGAGGGTTCTATGGCTACACCTTC
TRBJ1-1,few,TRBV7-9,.,CASSLGGGTEAFF,TGTGCCAGCAGCTTGGGGGGAGGCACTGAAGCTTTCTTT
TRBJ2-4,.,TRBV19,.,CASSTGVAKNIQYF,TGTGCCAGTAGTACGGGGGTAGCCAAAAACATTCAGTACTTC
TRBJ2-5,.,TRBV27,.,CASSASLGRWRDHQETQYF,TGTGCCAGCAGTGCCTCCCTCGGTAGGTGGCGGGACCACCAAGAGACCCAGTACTTC
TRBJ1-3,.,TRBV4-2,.,CASSPDRNSGNTIYF,TGTGCCAGCAGCCCCGACAGAAACTCTGGAAACACCATATATTTT
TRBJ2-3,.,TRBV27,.,CASSPTGGLWVSTDTQYF,TGTGCCAGCAGTCCAACTGGGGGGTTGTGGGTCAGCACAGATACGCAGTATTTT
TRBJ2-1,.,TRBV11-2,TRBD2,CASSSTSGRENEQFF,TGTGCCAGCAGCTCGACTAGCGGGAGGGAGAATGAGCAGTTCTTC
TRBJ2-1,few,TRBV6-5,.,CASSRGYNEQFF,TGTGCCAGCAGTCGGGGGTACAATGAGCAGTTCTTC
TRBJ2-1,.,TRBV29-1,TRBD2,CSVGGLAGLGDEQFF,TGCAGCGTTGGCGGCCTAGCGGGTCTTGGGGATGAGCAGTTCTTC
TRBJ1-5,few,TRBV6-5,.,CASRGTGGYQPQHF,TGTGCCAGCAGGGGTACGGGAGGGTATCAGCCCCAGCATTTT
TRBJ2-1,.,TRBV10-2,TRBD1,CASSRDRGLYNEQFF,TGCGCCAGCAGTCGAGACAGGGGGCTCTACAATGAGCAGTTCTTC
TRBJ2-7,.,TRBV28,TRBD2,CATHRTSGRGSYEQYF,TGTGCCACCCACCGGACTAGCGGGAGGGGGTCCTACGAGCAGTACTTC
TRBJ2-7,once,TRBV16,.,CASSQMAASGEQYF,TGTGCCAGCAGCCAAATGGCGGCCTCGGGTGAGCAGTACTTC
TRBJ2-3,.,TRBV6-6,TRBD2,CASRTRGGTDTQYF,TGTGCCAGCAGAACTCGGGGGGGCACAGATACGCAGTATTTT
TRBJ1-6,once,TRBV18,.,CASSPLRGDSPLHF,TGTGCCAGCTCACCACTCAGGGGCGACTCACCCCTCCACTTT
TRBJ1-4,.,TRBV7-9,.,CASSLVHNEKLFF,TGTGCCAGCAGCTTAGTCCATAATGAAAAACTGTTTTTT
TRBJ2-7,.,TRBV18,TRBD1,CASSPTGVSYEQYF,TGTGCCAGCTCCCCGACAGGGGTTTCCTACGAGCAGTACTTC
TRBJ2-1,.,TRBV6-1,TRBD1,CASSKTGTPYNEQFF,TGTGCCAGCAGTAAGACAGGGACACCCTACAATGAGCAGTTCTTC
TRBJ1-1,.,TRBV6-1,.,CASRGLTNTEAFF,TGTGCCAGCAGGGGACTGACGAACACTGAAGCTTTCTTT
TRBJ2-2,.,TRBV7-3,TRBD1,CASSLLAGGNTGELFF,TGTGCCAGCAGCTTATTGGCAGGGGGCAACACCGGGGAGCTGTTTTTT
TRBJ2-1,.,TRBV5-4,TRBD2,CASRLGLAVNNEQFF,TGTGCCAGCAGATTGGGGCTAGCGGTAAACAATGAGCAGTTCTTC
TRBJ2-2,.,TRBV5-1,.,CASQDPGHGELFF,TGCGCCAGCCAGGACCCGGGACACGGGGAGCTGTTTTTT
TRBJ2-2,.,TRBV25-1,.,CATGESGAGELFF,TGTGCCACCGGAGAGTCGGGGGCCGGGGAGCTGTTTTTT
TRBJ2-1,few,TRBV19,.,CASSIGFSAREQFF,TGTGCCAGTAGTATTGGTTTTTCGGCGAGGGAGCAGTTCTTC
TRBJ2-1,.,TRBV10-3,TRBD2,CAISEREDNEQFF,TGTGCCATCAGTGAGCGGGAGGACAATGAGCAGTTCTTC
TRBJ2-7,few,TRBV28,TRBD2,CASRIYMGLSAYEQYF,TGTGCCAGCAGGATATACATGGGACTATCAGCCTACGAGCAGTACTTC
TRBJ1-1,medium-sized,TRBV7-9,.,CASSLARSWGDTEAFF,TGTGCCAGCAGCTTAGCCCGGTCTTGGGGGGACACTGAAGCTTTCTTT
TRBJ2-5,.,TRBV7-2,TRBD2,CASSTSGQRSSQYF,TGTGCCAGCAGCACTAGCGGACAGCGGTCGTCCCAGTACTTC
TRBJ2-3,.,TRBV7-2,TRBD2,CASRWTSVRDTQYF,TGTGCCAGCAGGTGGACTAGCGTACGCGATACGCAGTATTTT
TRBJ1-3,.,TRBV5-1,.,CASSPHRLDRLTKNTIYF,TGCGCCAGCAGCCCCCACCGCCTCGACAGGTTGACGAAGAACACCATATATTTT
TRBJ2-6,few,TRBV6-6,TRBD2,CASKPGRADGANVLTF,TGTGCCAGCAAACCGGGGAGGGCCGATGGGGCCAACGTCCTGACTTTC
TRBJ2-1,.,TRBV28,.,CASGRAVYNEQFF,TGTGCCAGTGGCAGGGCCGTTTACAATGAGCAGTTCTTC
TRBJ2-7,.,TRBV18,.,CASSPPPGSREQYF,TGTGCCAGCTCACCACCGCCAGGGTCACGCGAGCAGTACTTC
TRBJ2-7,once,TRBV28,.,CASSLSGGRGLSYEQYF,TGTGCCAGCAGTTTATCTGGGGGCAGGGGCCTCTCCTACGAGCAGTACTTC
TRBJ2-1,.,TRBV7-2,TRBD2,CASSPRLAGVFNEQFF,TGTGCCAGCAGCCCGCGACTAGCGGGAGTTTTCAATGAGCAGTTCTTC
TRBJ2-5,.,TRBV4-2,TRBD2,CASSQEGIAGGKETQYF,TGTGCCAGCAGCCAAGAAGGTATAGCGGGGGGAAAAGAGACCCAGTACTTC